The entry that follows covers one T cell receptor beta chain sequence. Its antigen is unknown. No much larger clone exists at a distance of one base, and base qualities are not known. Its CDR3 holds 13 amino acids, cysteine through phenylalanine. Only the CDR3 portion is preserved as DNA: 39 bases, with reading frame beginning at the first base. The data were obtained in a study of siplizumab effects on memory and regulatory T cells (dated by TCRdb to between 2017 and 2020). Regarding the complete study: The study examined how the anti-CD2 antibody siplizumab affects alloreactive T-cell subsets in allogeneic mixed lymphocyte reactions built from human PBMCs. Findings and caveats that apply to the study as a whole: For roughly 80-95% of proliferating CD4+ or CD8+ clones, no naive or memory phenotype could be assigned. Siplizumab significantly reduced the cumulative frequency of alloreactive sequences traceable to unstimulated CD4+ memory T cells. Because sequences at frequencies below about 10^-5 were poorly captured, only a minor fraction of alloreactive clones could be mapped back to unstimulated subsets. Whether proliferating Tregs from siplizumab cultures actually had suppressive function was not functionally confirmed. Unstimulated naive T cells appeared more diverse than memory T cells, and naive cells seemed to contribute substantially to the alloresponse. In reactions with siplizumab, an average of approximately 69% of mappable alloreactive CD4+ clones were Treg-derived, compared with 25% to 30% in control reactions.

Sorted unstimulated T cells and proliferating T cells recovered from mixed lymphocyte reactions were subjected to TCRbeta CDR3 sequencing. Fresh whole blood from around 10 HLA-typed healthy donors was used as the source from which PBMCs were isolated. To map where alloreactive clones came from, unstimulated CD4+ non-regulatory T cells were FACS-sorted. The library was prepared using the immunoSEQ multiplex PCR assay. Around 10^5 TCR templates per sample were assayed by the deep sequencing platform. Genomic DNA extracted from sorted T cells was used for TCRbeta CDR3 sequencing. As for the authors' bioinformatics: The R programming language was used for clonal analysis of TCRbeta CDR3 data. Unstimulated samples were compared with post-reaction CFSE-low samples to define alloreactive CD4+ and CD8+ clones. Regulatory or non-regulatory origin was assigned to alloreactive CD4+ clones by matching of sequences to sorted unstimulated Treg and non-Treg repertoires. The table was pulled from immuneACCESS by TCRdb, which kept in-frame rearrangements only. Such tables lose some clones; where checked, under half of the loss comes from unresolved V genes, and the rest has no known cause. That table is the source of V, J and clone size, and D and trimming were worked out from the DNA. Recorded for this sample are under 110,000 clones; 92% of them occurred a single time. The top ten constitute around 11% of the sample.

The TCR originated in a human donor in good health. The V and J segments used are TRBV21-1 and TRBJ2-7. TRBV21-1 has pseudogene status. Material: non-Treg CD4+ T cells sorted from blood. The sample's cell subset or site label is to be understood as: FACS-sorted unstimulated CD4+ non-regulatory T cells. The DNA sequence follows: TGTGCCAGCAGCTCGTCCGAGGGGCCCGAGCAGTACTTC. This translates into CASSSSEGPEQYF.